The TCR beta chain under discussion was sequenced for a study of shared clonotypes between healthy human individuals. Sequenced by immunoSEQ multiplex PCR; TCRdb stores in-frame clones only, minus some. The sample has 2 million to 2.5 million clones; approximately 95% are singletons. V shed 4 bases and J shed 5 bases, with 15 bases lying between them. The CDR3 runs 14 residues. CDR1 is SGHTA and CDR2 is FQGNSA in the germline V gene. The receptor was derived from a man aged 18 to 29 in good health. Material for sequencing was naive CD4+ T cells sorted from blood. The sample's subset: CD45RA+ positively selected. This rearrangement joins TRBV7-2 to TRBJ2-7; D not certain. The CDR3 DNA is TGTGCCAGCAGCTCGAGCGACACGGTAAACGAGCAGTACTTC. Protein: CASSSSDTVNEQYF.